The TCR beta chain described here comes from a study of blood T cells in healthy people across ages. Trimming took off 9 bases at V and 6 bases at J, with 21 bases between the two ends. The CDR3 is 14 residues long. Per germline, CDR1 MDHEN and CDR2 SYDVKM. A second PCR of 7 to 11 cycles used a sample-barcoded 5' primer and a J-beta primer mix. One entry per CDR3 protein, called by TCRdb with MiXCR from the 5' RACE reads. Of roughly 800,000 distinct CDR3 sequences listed, less than 70% were seen once; the top ten hold approximately 40%. The authors isolated at least 6.5 million PBMCs per sample. This receptor was taken from a man aged 80 or over in good health. Source material: blood. V gene TRBV28 combines with J gene TRBJ2-7; a weak D match, TRBD1 (6 bases). CDR3 nucleotide sequence: TGTGCCAGTAGTCCTCCCGGGACATCCCCCGAGCAGTACTTC. It encodes CASSPPGTSPEQYF.